A single sample gave rise to the 18 T cell receptor beta chains below, sequenced in a study of control samples from healthy donors and cancer patients. Profiling relied on immunoSEQ multiplex PCR, and the TCRdb table lists in-frame clones only, not all of them. The top ten clones hold more than 9% of a sample with roughly 18,000 clones, around 83% of them seen once. The sequencing input was PBMCs. Source of these receptors: a woman in her 70s with colorectal cancer.

J is TRBJ2-2 and V is TRBV30; tentative D call: TRBD1 (7 bases). With 0 bases removed from V and 5 bases from J, the gap between germline ends came to 13 bases. Germline-derived CDR1 and CDR2 are GTSNPN and SVGIG (reference sequence). CDR3 length: 15 amino acids. The CDR3 reads CAWSVRAGGTGELFF. DNA of the CDR3: TGTGCCTGGAGTGTACGGGCAGGGGGGACCGGGGAGCTGTTTTTT.

This sequence joins TRBV27 and TRBJ1-2; 7 positions match TRBD1. CDR3 length: 15 residues. V was pared by 6 bases and J by 2 bases, with 9 bases of the junction left unmatched. Germline assignment: CDR1 MNHEY and CDR2 SMNVEV (reference sequence). This CDR3 is CASSPGGTANYGYTF. The CDR3 DNA is TGTGCCAGCAGCCCCGGGGGGACAGCAAACTATGGCTACACCTTC.

The count of this clone is one. The V and J genes are TRBV6-5 and TRBJ2-3; possibly TRBD1 or TRBD2 for D (5 bases each). Per germline, CDR1 MNHEY and CDR2 SVGAGI. This CDR3 region has 12 residues. V was cut by 11 bases and J by 4 bases, with 13 bases left in between. CDR3 region: CAAHGAADTQYF. The CDR3 DNA follows: TGTGCCGCCCACGGGGCGGCAGATACGCAGTATTTT.

This clone was counted only a few times. The chain joins TRBV5-1 to TRBJ1-4; D gene ambiguous. From germline, CDR1 is SGHRS and CDR2 YFSETQ. The CDR3 runs 13 residues. The V end was cut by 0 bases, the J end by 5 bases, with 5 bases between. The CDR3: CASSLAMNEKLFF. The CDR3 coding sequence is TGCGCCAGCAGCTTGGCGATGAATGAAAAACTGTTTTTT.

This CDR3 is CASSRRGRENYEQYF. CDR3 DNA sequence: TGTGCCAGCAGCCGTCGGGGGCGGGAGAACTACGAGCAGTACTTC. The genes are TRBV7-9 and TRBJ2-7; D is possibly TRBD2 (7 bases). The germline V gene has CDR1 SEHNR and CDR2 FQNEAQ (reference sequence). V was shortened by 5 bases and J by 3 bases, with 17 bases between the two germline ends. The CDR3 runs to 15 residues. The full variable domain, rest sourced from reference TRBV7-9 and TRBJ2-7, is DTGVSQNPRHKITKRGQNVTFRCDPISEHNRLYWYRQTLGQGPEFLTYFQNEAQLEKSRLLSDRFSAERPKGSFSTLEIQRTEQGDSAMYLCASSRRGRENYEQYFGPGTRLTVT.

This sequence joins TRBV6-5 and TRBJ1-2, with 7 positions matching TRBD1. With V trimmed by 2 bases and J by 5 bases, 5 bases remained unmatched. Germline loops: CDR1 MNHEY, CDR2 SVGAGI. The CDR3 is made up of 14 amino acids. CDR3 in amino acids: CASSYGGGQYGYTF. CDR3 DNA: TGTGCCAGCAGTTACGGTGGGGGACAGTATGGCTACACCTTC.

This rearrangement joins TRBV19 to TRBJ1-2; tentatively, D is TRBD1 (5 bases). The V end was cut by 5 bases, the J end by 8 bases, with 18 bases between. Germline V gene lookup returns CDR1 LNHDA and CDR2 SQIVND (reference sequence). This CDR3 region has 14 residues. The CDR3 loop reads CASSSGSMGKGYTF. The CDR3 DNA sequence: TGTGCCAGTAGTTCAGGGTCGATGGGGAAAGGCTACACCTTC.

The chain has TRBV18 and TRBJ1-2; D perhaps matches TRBD1 (5 bases). This CDR3 region has 12 residues. The V gene lost 6 bases and the J gene lost 7 bases, with 12 bases spanning the gap. Per germline, CDR1 KGHSH and CDR2 LQKENI. CDR3 region: CASSRDLGGYTF. CDR3 DNA sequence: TGTGCCAGCTCTCGGGACTTGGGTGGCTACACCTTC.

The J gene is TRBJ1-6, the V gene TRBV4-3, with a tentative D call TRBD1 (6 bases). Germline V gives CDR1 LGHNA, CDR2 YSLEER. The CDR3 has 17 residues. The V end was cut by 4 bases, the J end by 7 bases, with 20 bases between. CDR3 sequence (DNA): TGCGCCAGCAGCCCTGGGGGCGGGGGAGGCCTAAATTCACCCCTCCACTTT. Encoded protein: CASSPGGGGGLNSPLHF.

The chain has TRBV19 and TRBJ1-5; TRBD1 aligns across 10 bases. CDR3 size: 15 residues. Germline CDR1 reads LNHDA; CDR2 reads SQIVND (reference sequence). V trimming: 5 bases; J trimming: 6 bases; junction bases outside the gene matches: 7. CDR3 amino acids: CASSPRDRGGQPQHF. As DNA, the CDR3 is TGTGCCAGTAGTCCCCGGGACAGGGGCGGTCAGCCCCAGCATTTT.

V usage is TRBV5-1 and J usage is TRBJ2-7; the match to TRBD1 covers 8 bases. Germline loops: CDR1 SGHRS, CDR2 YFSETQ. The J segment lost 2 bases and the V segment lost 0 bases, leaving 7 bases of the junction unmatched. The CDR3 is 16 residues long. The CDR3 protein is CASSLAFVTGAYEQYF. CDR3 nucleotides: TGCGCCAGCAGCTTGGCCTTCGTGACAGGGGCCTACGAGCAGTACTTC.

The chain has TRBV6-5 and TRBJ1-1; possible D gene TRBD1, 5 bases. Per germline, CDR1 MNHEY and CDR2 SVGAGI. V lost 8 bases to trimming and J lost 5 bases, with 9 bases between them. This CDR3 is built from 11 residues. CDR3 coding DNA: TGTGCCAGCGGGGGATGGACTGAAGCTTTCTTT. Translation: CASGGWTEAFF.

About this clone itself: An end of the junction does not agree with germline; a read error may underlie this. The CDR3 region is CTSSDERNTIYF. The CDR3 DNA reads as TGTACCAGCAGCGACGAGCGAAACACCATATATTTT. The V call is TRBV7-8, the J call TRBJ1-3, with D uncertain. Per the germline V gene, CDR1 is SGHVS and CDR2 is FQNEAQ. This CDR3 spans 12 amino acids.

V is TRBV6-5 and J is TRBJ1-3; the D is unclear. V was cut by 6 bases and J by 0 bases, with 12 bases left in between. Germline CDR1 and CDR2: MNHEY and SVGAGI. The CDR3 consists of 15 residues. The CDR3 protein is CASSSDGSSGNTIYF. DNA of the CDR3: TGTGCCAGCAGCTCGGACGGAAGCTCTGGAAACACCATATATTTT.

The chain combines TRBV19 with TRBJ2-1, with 7 positions matching TRBD1. The V segment lost 6 bases and the J segment 5 bases; nucleotides outside the gene matches: 16. The CDR3 sequence is 17 residues long. The V gene's germline CDR1 is LNHDA and CDR2 SQIVND (reference sequence). The CDR3 loop reads CASSPGQVPPRDNEQFF. The CDR3 DNA reads as TGTGCCAGTAGCCCCGGACAGGTTCCCCCTCGAGACAATGAGCAGTTCTTC. The whole variable domain, remainder taken from reference TRBV19 and TRBJ2-1, is DGGITQSPKYLFRKEGQNVTLSCEQNLNHDAMYWYRQDPGQGLRLIYYSQIVNDFQKGDIAEGYSVSREKKESFPLTVTSAQKNPTAFYLCASSPGQVPPRDNEQFFGPGTRLTVL.

The chain joins TRBV10-3 to TRBJ2-1; maybe TRBD2 (5 bases). Per germline, CDR1 ENHRY and CDR2 SYGVKD. The CDR3 runs 16 residues. Trimming took 5 bases from V and 4 from J, leaving 18 bases between them. The CDR3 DNA sequence: TGTGCCATCAGTCCCCAAATGGCCGGGGAATACAATGAGCAGTTCTTC. It encodes CAISPQMAGEYNEQFF.

J is TRBJ2-7 and V is TRBV6-5; D call uncertain. V lost 0 bases to trimming and J lost 1 base, with 4 bases between them. CDR3 size: 13 residues. Germline values: CDR1 MNHEY, CDR2 SVGAGI. Here the CDR3 reads CASSYSGSYEQYF. CDR3 DNA sequence: TGTGCCAGCAGTTACTCGGGGTCCTACGAGCAGTACTTC.

The chain has TRBV7-9 and TRBJ1-4, with D unclear. This CDR3 is built from 15 residues. Per germline, CDR1 SEHNR and CDR2 FQNEAQ (reference sequence). Trimming stripped 1 base from V and 8 bases from J, with 14 bases between. The CDR3 coding sequence is TGTGCCAGCAGCTTAGTCGGGGTCGGGGTGGAAAAACTGTTTTTT. It specifies CASSLVGVGVEKLFF.